A single TCR beta chain is shown here with its context. Its target is unknown. CD45RO negativity and positive selection for CCR7 defined naive CD8 cells, a population that excluded terminally differentiated effector memory CD45RA+ cells. Nashville, Tennessee was home to all donors, who were Caucasian adults. This record belongs to a study of shared clonotypes between healthy human individuals. General observations from the study: Generation probabilities of non-shared clonotypes were lower (relative to those shared by all four donors).

Germline assignment: CDR1 LNHDA and CDR2 SQIVND (reference sequence). The CDR3 sequence is 14 residues long. Trimming pared 7 bases from V and 0 bases from J, leaving 12 bases between. Sorted-subset replicate PCRs used around 220 ng DNA, approximately 33,000 T cell genomes. Only in-frame clones appear in the TCRdb table, and some are missing; sequencing was by immunoSEQ multiplex PCR. The sample has some 580,000 clones, 98% seen once; the top ten hold 0.3%. Sequencing was carried out using naive CD8+ T cells sorted from blood. The chain carries TRBV19 and TRBJ1-1; D remains ambiguous. This TCR was sampled from a man aged 30 to 39 in good health. CDR3 bases: TGTGCCAGTACCACCCAAGGGCTGAACACTGAAGCTTTCTTT. Amino acid sequence: CASTTQGLNTEAFF.